This T cell receptor (beta chain) was recovered during a study of T cell responses to AZD1222 COVID-19 vaccine (dated by TCRdb to about 2021). Concerning the study at large: AZD1222 recipients given second doses at about 4 weeks or at about 12 weeks were pooled, since spike-specific TCR depth and breadth were not found to differ between the two schedules. A total of 233 trial participants underwent TCR sequencing, of whom around 200 received two doses of AZD1222 and about 26 received two doses of the MenACWY control vaccine. Trial participants were enrolled into age subgroups of 18-55, 56-69 and 70-plus years, which contained roughly 150, 30 and 60 TCR-sequenced participants, respectively. The paper's findings and limits, for the study overall: Reportedly, almost half of the unique spike-specific TCRs recognized epitopes lying outside the regions that are mutated in the B.1.351 and B.1.1.7 variants. The whole spike protein was spanned by vaccine-associated CD4 TCRs, and dominant responses were seen in regions 160-218 and 743-854. Participants were mostly white British, with more females than males. The authors suggested clonal diversity may have been underestimated. After two AZD1222 doses, spike-specific TCR breadth and depth were significantly higher than at day 0 and than in MenACWY recipients. Conclusions about previously exposed vaccinees are limited, since just 6 or 7 AZD1222 recipients were seropositive for SARS-CoV-2 at baseline. Because no day 14 peak-response samples were available, the repertoires could be characterized only after the peak T cell response. In the small 56-69-year group, the increase in depth fell short of significance, most likely because of low power.

The CDR3 contains 16 residues, cysteine and phenylalanine counted. The kept DNA is CDR3 alone, 48 bases in frame from the first base. The germline V gene gives CDR1 as SGHRS and CDR2 as YFSETQ. After removal of 4 bases from V and 0 bases from J, the junction retains 9 bases not matched to a gene. On this clone: Its antigen has not been determined. Base-call qualities are not available, and no considerably larger clone is one nucleotide away.

Explained via the paper, the time point label denotes: baseline before first vaccination. Vaccinee samples were obtained from the UK trials COV001 and COV002, which included a single-blind randomized controlled phase 2/3 trial of AZD1222 (ChAdOx1 nCoV-19) in healthy adults. Trial participant PBMC samples were collected at day 0 and day 28 after the second dose for TCRbeta chain sequencing. The CDR3 regions of human TCRbeta chains were analyzed by immunosequencing. The authors' analysis ran thus. Repertoire TCRs were matched against a reference library of SARS-CoV-2-specific TCRs generated with the MIRA antigen-specificity platform. Breadth was defined as the fraction of unique TCRs that were SARS-CoV-2-associated, and depth was defined as the fraction of total T cells that were SARS-CoV-2-associated. Using the MIRA data, each spike-specific TCR was mapped to the spike region that the TCR reacts to and placed in a CD4 or CD8 class. Log10-transformed breadth and depth values were compared by one-way ANOVA with Sidak's multiple comparisons tests. TCRdb took this table from immuneACCESS and kept in-frame rearrangements with V and J called. Such tables lack part of the clones; where checked against another copy, unresolved V genes explain under half of the gap, and the rest is unexplained. From that table come the V and J calls and clone size; the DNA was used to work out D and trimming. The sample table records some 86,000 clones; more than 70% of these occur just once. Under 25% of the sample is taken by the ten largest.

This TCR came from an adult in good health. Sequences were derived from peripheral blood, sampled on day 0 of AZD1222 vaccination. The sequence is built from TRBV5-1 and TRBJ1-2, with 7 central nucleotides matching TRBD1. The sequenced DNA: TGCGCCAGCAGCCCGGACAGGCCCCCAGCTAACTATGGCTACACCTTC. The translation is CASSPDRPPANYGYTF.